The entry below gives a single TCR beta chain sequence along with its context. The repertoire was sequenced with immunoSEQ multiplex PCR; TCRdb's copy has only in-frame clones and lacks some. The sample gives roughly 23,000 clones, 85% to 95% of which show up once; about 0.41% is in the top ten. This record belongs to a study of PD-1 blockade in classical Hodgkin lymphoma. Specified time point: newly diagnosed, previously untreated cHL patient sample. Using magnetic negative selection, the CD4+ T cells were separated out of thawed PBMCs. The CDR3 extends over 14 amino acids. Germline CDR1 is SGHTS and CDR2 is YDEGEE. Trimming took 4 bases from V and 7 from J; bases not matched to a gene: 7.

This sequence originates from a human donor with classical Hodgkin lymphoma. This rearrangement joins TRBV5-8 to TRBJ1-5; TRBD1 aligns across 8 bases. Sequenced material: CD4+ T cells from blood. The CDR3 DNA follows: TGTGCCAGCAGCCGGACAGGGTTGGGGCAGCCCCAGCATTTT. This sequence encodes CASSRTGLGQPQHF. The full variable domain, its missing parts supplied by reference TRBV5-8 and TRBJ1-5, is EAGVTQSPTHLIKTRGQQATLRCSPISGHTSVYWYQQALGLGLQFLLWYDEGEERNRGNFPPRFSGRQFPNYSSELNVNALELEDSALYLCASSRTGLGQPQHFGDGTRLSIL.